This T cell receptor (beta chain) was profiled in a study of healthy donors' naive CD4 and CD8 T cells. TCR libraries were built from about 500 ng of total RNA by linear amplification. MiXCR was run by TCRdb on the reads, yielding one entry per CDR3 protein. The sample consists of some 190,000 distinct CDR3 sequences, 65% to 75% of them appearing once. The germline V gene has CDR1 SQVTM and CDR2 ANQGSEA. Trimming took 4 bases from V and 5 from J, leaving 9 bases between them. This CDR3 has 11 residues. This clonotype was observed a single time. The chain has TRBV29-1 and TRBJ2-7, with D tentatively TRBD2 (5 bases). Specimen: naive CD4+ and CD8+ T cells sorted from blood, pooled from several donors. The receptor's source is a pool of human donors in good health; the sample pools cells from several healthy donors. CDR3 DNA: TGCAGCGTTGTCCAGAGGGACGAGCAGTACTTC. Amino acid sequence: CSVVQRDEQYF.